The T cell receptor beta chain under discussion was sequenced for a study of blood T cell repertoires in COVID-19. Looking at the study overall: Both acute and convalescent COVID-19 samples were obtained from the United States, Italy and Spain.

The age range of participants was 18 to 89 years, with residence in about two dozen US areas. Two consecutive negative NP/OP PCR tests, clearance, or resolved symptoms defined Cohort 3 recovery. The authors' processing: Nucleated cell number was recorded as an estimate derived from reference gene primer amplification. Here immunoSEQ multiplex PCR was the method, and the copy in TCRdb shows in-frame clones only, minus some. V and J calls and clone size are copied from that table; D and trimming were computed from the DNA. This sample has 400,000 to 450,000 clones, with 90% found just once. This clone turned up a few times. The CDR3 is 13 residues long. CDR1 is MNHEY and CDR2 is SVGAGI in the germline V gene. V was cut by 7 bases and J by 8 bases, with 17 bases left in between.

V is TRBV6-5 and J is TRBJ1-2; D uncertain. The clonotype originates from a man younger than 35 who had recovered from COVID-19. The sample consisted of PBMCs or T cells enriched from blood (not recorded which). Here the CDR3 reads CASKDTGVKGYTF. As DNA, the CDR3 is TGTGCCAGCAAAGACACCGGTGTTAAGGGCTACACCTTC.